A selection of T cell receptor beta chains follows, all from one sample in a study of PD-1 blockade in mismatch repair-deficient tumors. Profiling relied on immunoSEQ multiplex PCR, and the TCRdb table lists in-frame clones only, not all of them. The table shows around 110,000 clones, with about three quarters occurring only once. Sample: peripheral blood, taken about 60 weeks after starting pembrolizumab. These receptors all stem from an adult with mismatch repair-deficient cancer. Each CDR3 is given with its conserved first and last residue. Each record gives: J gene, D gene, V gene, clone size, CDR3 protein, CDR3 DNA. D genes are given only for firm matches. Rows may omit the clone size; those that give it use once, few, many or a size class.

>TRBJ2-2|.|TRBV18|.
CASSLSQGNTGELFF
TGTGCCAGCTCACTAAGCCAGGGGAACACCGGGGAGCTGTTTTTT
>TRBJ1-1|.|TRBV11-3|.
CASSRGFLALNTEAFF
TGTGCCAGCAGCCGCGGTTTCCTTGCCCTGAACACTGAAGCTTTCTTT
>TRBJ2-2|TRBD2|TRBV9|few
CASSDLAGGRNTGELFF
TGTGCCAGCAGCGACCTAGCGGGAGGGAGAAACACCGGGGAGCTGTTTTTT
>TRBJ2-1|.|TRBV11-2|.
CASSLVGQPNNEQFF
TGTGCCAGCAGCTTAGTGGGACAACCGAACAATGAGCAGTTCTTC
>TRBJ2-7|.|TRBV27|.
CASSLPGLGGREQYF
TGTGCCAGCAGTTTGCCCGGGCTAGGAGGACGCGAGCAGTACTTC
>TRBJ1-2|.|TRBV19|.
CASSPGDNYGYTF
TGTGCCAGTAGTCCGGGAGACAACTATGGCTACACCTTC
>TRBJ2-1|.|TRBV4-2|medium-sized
CASSQGQSNEQFF
TGTGCCAGCAGCCAAGGACAGTCCAATGAGCAGTTCTTC
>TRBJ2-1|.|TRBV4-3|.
CASSQDTGFSSYNEQFF
TGCGCCAGCAGCCAAGATACCGGGTTTAGCTCCTACAATGAGCAGTTCTTC
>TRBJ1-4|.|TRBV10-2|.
CASSRDRNSEKLFF
TGCGCCAGCAGTCGCGACAGAAACAGTGAAAAACTGTTTTTT
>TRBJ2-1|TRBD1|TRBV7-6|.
CASSFTGGAYNEQFF
TGTGCCAGCAGCTTTACAGGGGGCGCCTACAATGAGCAGTTCTTC
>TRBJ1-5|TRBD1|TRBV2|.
CASSETGGIQPQHF
TGTGCCAGCAGTGAGACAGGGGGGATTCAGCCCCAGCATTTT
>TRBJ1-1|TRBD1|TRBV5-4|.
CASSLPDRGHAFF
TGTGCCAGCAGCTTGCCCGACAGGGGGCATGCTTTCTTT
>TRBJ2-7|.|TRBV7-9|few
CASSLDGVWDEQYF
TGTGCCAGCAGCTTAGATGGTGTTTGGGACGAGCAGTACTTC
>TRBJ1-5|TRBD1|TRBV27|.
CASRARGTDIHSNQPQHF
TGTGCCAGCAGGGCAAGGGGGACAGACATCCATAGCAATCAGCCCCAGCATTTT
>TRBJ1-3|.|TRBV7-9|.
CASSPRTDRNTIYF
TGTGCCAGCAGCCCCAGAACCGATCGAAACACCATATATTTT
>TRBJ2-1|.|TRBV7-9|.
CASSPGRYNEQFF
TGTGCCAGCAGCCCGGGTAGATACAATGAGCAGTTCTTC
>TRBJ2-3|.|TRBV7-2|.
CASSKTYQSTDTQYF
TGTGCCAGCAGCAAGACCTACCAAAGCACAGATACGCAGTATTTT
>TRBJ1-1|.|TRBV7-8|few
CASSFGPGTEAFF
TGTGCCAGCAGCTTCGGCCCGGGCACTGAAGCTTTCTTT
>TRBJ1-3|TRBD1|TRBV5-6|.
CASSLDRGLLWPGNTIYF
TGTGCCAGCAGCCTAGACAGGGGTTTGCTCTGGCCTGGAAACACCATATATTTT
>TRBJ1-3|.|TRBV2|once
CASSEAPIPGNTIYF
TGTGCCAGCAGTGAAGCGCCGATCCCTGGAAACACCATATATTTT
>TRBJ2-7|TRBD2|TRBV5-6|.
CASSLGAGGISLGEQYF
TGTGCCAGCAGCTTGGGCGCGGGAGGCATATCTCTGGGCGAGCAGTACTTC
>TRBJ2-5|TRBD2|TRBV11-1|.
CASSLAGTSGRFGETQYF
TGTGCCAGCAGCTTAGCAGGAACTAGCGGGAGATTCGGAGAGACCCAGTACTTC
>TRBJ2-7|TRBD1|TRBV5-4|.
CASSLVTGGYEQYF
TGTGCCAGCAGCTTGGTCACAGGGGGCTACGAGCAGTACTTC
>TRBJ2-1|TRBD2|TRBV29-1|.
CSASGRGYNEQFF
TGCAGCGCGAGTGGGAGGGGTTACAATGAGCAGTTCTTC
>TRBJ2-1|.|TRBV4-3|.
CASSQTAASYNEQFF
TGCGCCAGCAGCCAAACAGCGGCCTCCTACAATGAGCAGTTCTTC
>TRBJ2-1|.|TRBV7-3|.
CASSPLAVSYNEQFF
TGTGCCAGCAGCCCCCTCGCGGTCTCCTACAATGAGCAGTTCTTC
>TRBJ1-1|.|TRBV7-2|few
CASPGEITGGRRTTEAFF
TGTGCCTCCCCTGGAGAAATAACTGGAGGACGGAGGACCACTGAAGCTTTCTTT
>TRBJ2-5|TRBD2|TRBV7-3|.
CASSSSGTSVETQYF
TGTGCCAGCAGCTCATCCGGGACTAGCGTTGAGACCCAGTACTTC
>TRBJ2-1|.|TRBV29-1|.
CSVEKALGEQFF
TGCAGCGTTGAAAAGGCGCTCGGAGAGCAGTTCTTC
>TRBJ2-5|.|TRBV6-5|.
CASTGRDQETQYF
TGTGCCAGCACCGGCAGGGACCAAGAGACCCAGTACTTC
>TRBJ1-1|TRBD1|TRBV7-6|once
CASSLGRGGGAAEAFF
TGTGCCAGCAGCTTAGGAAGGGGAGGGGGCGCCGCTGAAGCTTTCTTT
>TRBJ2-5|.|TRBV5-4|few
CASSKDSQETQYF
TGTGCCAGCAGCAAGGACAGTCAAGAGACCCAGTACTTC
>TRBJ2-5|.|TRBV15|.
CATSRSQETQYF
TGTGCCACCAGCAGATCTCAAGAGACCCAGTACTTC
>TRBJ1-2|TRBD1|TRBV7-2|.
CASSFIQGTDGYTF
TGTGCCAGCAGCTTTATACAGGGGACGGATGGCTACACCTTC
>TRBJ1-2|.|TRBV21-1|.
CASSKVRGTNYGYTF
TGTGCCAGCAGCAAAGTACGGGGAACGAACTATGGCTACACCTTC
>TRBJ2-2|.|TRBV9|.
CASSPRGPPNTGELFF
TGTGCCAGCAGCCCCCGGGGGCCGCCGAACACCGGGGAGCTGTTTTTT
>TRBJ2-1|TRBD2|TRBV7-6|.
CASSLLAGGPGRHLGEQFF
TGTGCCAGCAGCCTTCTAGCGGGAGGGCCTGGTCGGCATCTAGGTGAGCAGTTCTTC
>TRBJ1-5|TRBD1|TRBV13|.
CASSLGRRQGLYSNQPQHF
TGTGCCAGCAGCTTAGGCCGCCGACAGGGGCTTTATAGCAATCAGCCCCAGCATTTT
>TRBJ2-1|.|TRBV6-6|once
CASSSPGGVYNEQFF
TGTGCCAGCAGTAGCCCCGGTGGGGTCTACAATGAGCAGTTCTTC
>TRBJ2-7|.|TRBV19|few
CASSIDGGPYEQYF
TGTGCCAGTAGTATAGATGGAGGGCCCTACGAGCAGTACTTC
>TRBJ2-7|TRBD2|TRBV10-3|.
CATRSGGNYEQYF
TGTGCCACCCGCTCCGGGGGGAACTACGAGCAGTACTTC
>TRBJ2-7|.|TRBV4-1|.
CASSPWGAPSSYEQYF
TGCGCCAGCAGCCCCTGGGGGGCTCCGAGCTCCTACGAGCAGTACTTC
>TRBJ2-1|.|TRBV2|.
CASSGVVNEQFF
TGTGCCAGCAGTGGTGTGGTCAATGAGCAGTTCTTC
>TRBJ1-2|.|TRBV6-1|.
CASSEATVYGYTF
TGTGCCAGCAGTGAAGCCACTGTCTATGGCTACACCTTC
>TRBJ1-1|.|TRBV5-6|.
CASSSQGTEAFF
TGTGCCAGCAGCTCGCAGGGCACTGAAGCTTTCTTT
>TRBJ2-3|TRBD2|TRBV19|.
CASSSRLAGALGDTQYF
TGTGCCAGTAGTTCTCGACTAGCGGGAGCCCTAGGGGATACGCAGTATTTT
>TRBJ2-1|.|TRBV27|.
CASSLTRGSYNEQFF
TGTGCCAGCAGTTTAACTAGAGGCTCCTACAATGAGCAGTTCTTC